This is a list of T cell receptor beta chains from one sample in a study of shared clonotypes between healthy human individuals. TCRdb's table, derived via immunoSEQ multiplex PCR, lists solely in-frame clones and lacks some. The sample has roughly 1,000,000 clones; roughly 74% are singletons. The sample comprised memory CD4+ T cells from PBMCs. Source of these receptors: a man in his late teens or twenties in good health. Some clones in this sample may be carry-over from other donors' samples. CDR3s include the opening cysteine and the closing phenylalanine or tryptophan. Each record gives: D gene, J gene, clone size, V gene, CDR3 length, CDR3 protein, CDR3 DNA. D genes are given only for firm matches. The listing skips clone size in some rows; elsewhere it reads once, few, many or a size class.

>-|TRBJ1-2|few|TRBV4-2|12
CASSLEGRGYTF
TGTGCCAGCAGCCTCGAGGGGAGAGGCTACACCTTC
>TRBD2|TRBJ2-1|few|TRBV7-2|15
CASSPTSGRAVEQFF
TGTGCCAGCAGCCCGACTAGCGGGAGGGCCGTGGAGCAGTTCTTC
>-|TRBJ1-1|-|TRBV6-5|12
CASRERNTEAFF
TGTGCCAGCAGGGAGCGGAACACTGAAGCTTTCTTT
>-|TRBJ2-1|-|TRBV7-9|15
CASSLGESSYNEQFF
TGTGCCAGCAGCCTTGGGGAGAGCTCCTACAATGAGCAGTTCTTC
>-|TRBJ1-1|-|TRBV28|13
CASSRLINTEAFF
TGTGCCAGCAGTCGTTTGATCAACACTGAAGCTTTCTTT
>-|TRBJ2-1|-|TRBV11-2|15
CASSLTGAETNEQFF
TGTGCCAGCAGCTTAACGGGAGCCGAAACCAATGAGCAGTTCTTC
>TRBD1|TRBJ1-2|-|TRBV28|15
CASSSSGGTYYGYTF
TGTGCCAGCAGTTCTTCAGGGGGAACCTACTATGGCTACACCTTC
>-|TRBJ1-1|-|TRBV28|14
CASSLSAFPSEAFF
TGTGCCAGCAGTTTGAGTGCGTTCCCTTCTGAAGCTTTCTTT
>-|TRBJ2-1|many|TRBV5-1|18
CASRYKDRRTPEPGEQFF
TGCGCCAGCCGCTACAAAGATCGACGAACACCGGAACCCGGTGAGCAGTTCTTC
>-|TRBJ1-2|-|TRBV5-1|18
CASSLMYGGSVQIQGYTF
TGCGCCAGCAGCTTAATGTATGGAGGGTCGGTCCAGATACAAGGCTACACCTTC
>TRBD1|TRBJ1-2|-|TRBV5-4|14
CASSLDRDRGGYTF
TGTGCCAGCAGCTTGGACCGGGACAGGGGTGGCTACACCTTC